The clone carrying this T cell receptor (beta chain) was counted ten times or more. Antigen unknown. Sequencing of DNA taken from cultured CD4+ T cells relied on the Oncomine TCR Beta short-read assay. TCRdb re-analysed the PCR reads in MiXCR, keeping a single row per CDR3 protein. The sample records thousands of distinct CDR3 sequences, more than 20% being singletons. The data are from a study of vaccination and CD4 T cells after COVID-19. In the study overall: Participants were vaccinated with two doses, given as either BNT162b2 or mRNA-1273 vaccine. Overlapping spike peptides of SARS-CoV-2, HCoV-NL63, HCoV-OC43 and HCoV-229E were used, and cells were stimulated with them.

Sample treatment: roughly 10-day PBMC culture with coronavirus spike peptide pools or control peptides (ViraFEST assay). The CDR3 is 18 residues long. Germline CDR1 reads DFQATT; CDR2 reads SNEGSKA (reference sequence). Deletions cut 3 bases from V and 2 bases from J, with 20 bases between. This chain links TRBV20-1 with TRBJ2-6; tentative D call: TRBD1 (5 bases). The sequence came from a human donor who had recovered from COVID-19. The sample was CD4+ T cells from blood, cultured in vitro, taken after SARS-CoV-2 vaccination. CDR3 residues: CSASTGRISPTGANVLTF. The CDR3 nucleotides are TGCAGTGCTAGTACAGGCCGGATCTCGCCCACTGGGGCCAACGTCCTGACTTTC.